Presented here are 28 T cell receptor beta chains from one specimen sequenced in a study of T-cell memory formation after mild COVID-19. Each CDR3 protein is one row after TCRdb ran MiXCR on the 5' RACE reads. The data contain under 350,000 distinct CDR3 sequences, about a sixth of them singletons. Sequenced: PBMCs or a T cell subset sorted from them (not recorded which). All receptors derive from a man younger than 35 who had mild COVID-19 (a few samples of this study predate the infection). Cell type and time point are not known.

This clonotype was counted a few times. The chain links TRBV6-5 to TRBJ1-1; TRBD1 matches at 7 bases. V was pared by 8 bases and J by 0 bases, with 3 bases of the junction left unmatched. The CDR3 length is 13 residues. Germline lookup yields CDR1 MNHEY and CDR2 SVGAGI. The CDR3 sequence: CASGQAMNTEAFF. In nucleotides, the CDR3 is TGTGCCAGCGGACAGGCGATGAACACTGAAGCTTTCTTT.

V is TRBV6-2 or TRBV6-3 and J is TRBJ2-5; D possibly corresponds to TRBD1 (6 bases). Germline V lookup: CDR1 MNHEY, CDR2 SVGEGT. The V and J ends lost 6 bases and 2 bases respectively, with 13 bases between them. The CDR3 totals 14 residues. CDR3 nucleotides: TGTGCCAGCAGCTGGGACAAGATTCAAGAGACCCAGTACTTC. Protein: CASSWDKIQETQYF.

The rearrangement uses TRBV6-2 or TRBV6-3 and TRBJ1-1; D remains ambiguous. Between the trimmed V and J ends, which lost 6 bases and 2 bases, there was a span of 13 bases. CDR1 and CDR2 from the germline V gene are MNHEY and SVGEGT. The CDR3 length is 14 residues. The CDR3 DNA is TGTGCCAGCAGGACTGGTCCAGTTAACACTGAAGCTTTCTTT. It yields the protein CASRTGPVNTEAFF.

This clonotype was observed a few times. This chain joins TRBV7-6 and TRBJ1-4; the D is unclear. There are 17 residues in the CDR3. Looked up from germline, CDR1 is SGHVS and CDR2 is FNYEAQ. Between the trimmed V and J ends, which lost 1 base and 0 bases, there was a span of 12 bases. The CDR3 protein is CASSLETRMTTNEKLFF. Written as DNA, the CDR3 is TGTGCCAGCAGCTTAGAAACCAGGATGACAACTAATGAAAAACTGTTTTTT.

This clonotype was picked up a small number of times. The chain recombines TRBV18 with TRBJ2-5; no firm D call. The germline V gene encodes CDR1 KGHSH and CDR2 LQKENI. This CDR3 contains 14 residues. V was shortened by 2 bases and J by 2 bases, with 9 bases between the two germline ends. As DNA, the CDR3 is TGTGCCAGCTCACCATGGGCAGCTCAAGAGACCCAGTACTTC. This codes for CASSPWAAQETQYF.

The sample holds a few counts of this clonotype. This chain links TRBV4-3 with TRBJ1-6; TRBD1 aligns across 7 bases. The CDR3 contains 16 residues. The germline gives CDR1 LGHNA, CDR2 YSLEER. Unmatched junction bases numbered 6, after V lost 0 bases and J lost 7 bases. In DNA form, the CDR3 reads TGCGCCAGCAGCCAAGATGAGGGGGCAGGGAATTCACCCCTCCACTTT. This encodes CASSQDEGAGNSPLHF.

The V call is TRBV6-5, the J call TRBJ1-6; tentative D call: TRBD1 (5 bases). Germline-derived CDR1 and CDR2 are MNHEY and SVGAGI. V dropped 5 bases and J dropped 3 bases, with 17 bases sitting between them. There are 17 residues in the CDR3. This CDR3 is CASSTGTPKFYNSPLHF. CDR3 coding DNA: TGTGCCAGCAGTACCGGGACGCCGAAGTTCTATAATTCACCCCTCCACTTT.

This clonotype was seen more than once but under ten times. The rearrangement links TRBV7-9 to TRBJ1-5; tentatively, D is TRBD1 (5 bases). Germline V gene lookup returns CDR1 SEHNR and CDR2 FQNEAQ (reference sequence). Deletions cut 1 base from V and 1 base from J, with 11 bases between. This CDR3 has 16 amino acids. This chain's CDR3 is CASSLEGAGSNQPQHF. Written as DNA, the CDR3 is TGTGCCAGCAGCTTAGAAGGGGCAGGGAGCAATCAGCCCCAGCATTTT.

This chain links TRBV20-1 with TRBJ1-5, with 7 bases that match TRBD1. The CDR3 runs 14 residues. Germline CDR1 DFQATT, CDR2 SNEGSKA (reference sequence). V lost 5 bases and J lost 6; bases outside the gene matches: 10. CDR3 protein: CSAPRQGGIQPQHF. CDR3 sequence (DNA): TGCAGTGCTCCGAGACAGGGAGGCATTCAGCCCCAGCATTTT.

This clonotype came up many times. The chain carries TRBV7-2 and TRBJ2-3; D gene ambiguous. V lost 3 bases and J 12 bases, leaving 10 bases between the germline ends. CDR1 is SGHTA and CDR2 is FQGNSA in the germline V gene. The CDR3 loop spans 11 amino acids. The CDR3 region has the DNA TGTGCCAGCAGCTTCCAGGACCTTCAGTATTTT. It yields the protein CASSFQDLQYF.

The rearrangement links TRBV11-1 to TRBJ2-5; no reliable D call. Germline V lookup: CDR1 SGHAT, CDR2 FQDESV (reference sequence). Deletions cut 3 bases from V and 4 bases from J, with 21 bases between. This CDR3 spans 17 amino acids. The CDR3 nucleotides read TGTGCCAGCAGCTTGTTCTGGGCGGTCACCCGAGGAGAGACCCAGTACTTC. Its protein is CASSLFWAVTRGETQYF.

V and J are TRBV7-2 and TRBJ1-5; no definite D call. Trimming pared 3 bases from V and 0 bases from J, leaving 9 bases between. The CDR3 sequence is 15 residues long. Germline loops: CDR1 SGHTA, CDR2 FQGNSA. CDR3 in amino acids: CASSFDGYSNQPQHF. The CDR3 DNA follows: TGTGCCAGCAGCTTCGACGGATATAGCAATCAGCCCCAGCATTTT.

The V call is TRBV7-3, the J call TRBJ2-3, with D possibly TRBD2 on 5 matching bases. The germline CDR1 and CDR2 sequences are SGHTA and FQGTGA. Trimming stripped 5 bases from V and 0 bases from J, with 12 bases between. The length of the CDR3 is 15 residues. The CDR3 here is CASSPSWSSTDTQYF. In nucleotides, the CDR3 is TGTGCCAGCAGCCCTAGCTGGTCGAGCACAGATACGCAGTATTTT.

This clonotype was detected a few times. The chain is built from TRBV11-2 and TRBJ2-5; perhaps TRBD2 as D (6 bases). The CDR3 runs to 13 residues. Trimming took off 6 bases at V and 5 bases at J, with 13 bases between the two ends. Germline V gene lookup returns CDR1 SGHAT and CDR2 FQNNGV. The chain's CDR3 is CASSAGLAETQYF. The DNA of the CDR3 is TGTGCCAGCAGTGCGGGGCTGGCGGAGACCCAGTACTTC.

With respect to this clonotype: The missing conserved phenylalanine or tryptophan at the end of this CDR3 makes a read error likely. The DNA is left out, because the CDR3 cannot be placed on it with certainty; the CDR3 is given as TCRdb lists it. This chain connects TRBV11-2 to TRBJ2-3; the D call in the table, TRBD1, was not verified against the DNA. The CDR3 has 12 amino acids, counting both end residues. CDR1 and CDR2 (germline): SGHAT, FQNNGV. CDR3 loop: CASSLGWGAVGI.

V and J are TRBV29-1 and TRBJ1-2, with D possibly matching TRBD1 (5 bases). Germline V gives CDR1 SQVTM, CDR2 ANQGSEA. V was trimmed by 6 bases and J by 0 bases, leaving 11 bases between them. The length of the CDR3 is 13 residues. CDR3 DNA: TGCAGCGTGACGGGGGGAGCTAACTATGGCTACACCTTC. Its protein is CSVTGGANYGYTF.

This chain uses TRBV4-3 with TRBJ2-6, with 7 bases lining up with TRBD1. V lost 3 bases, J lost 1 base, and 9 bases stayed unmatched. The CDR3 contains 18 residues. Germline CDR1 reads LGHNA; CDR2 reads YSLEER. CDR3 in amino acids: CASSHEPGTASGANVLTF. Written as DNA, the CDR3 is TGCGCCAGCAGCCATGAACCTGGGACAGCGTCTGGGGCCAACGTCCTGACTTTC.

This clonotype came up a few times. CDR3 DNA: TGTGCCAGCAGCTCGCCGGGGGGTAACAATCAGCCCCAGCATTTT. This sequence encodes CASSSPGGNNQPQHF. The chain combines TRBV7-2 with TRBJ1-5; a possible D gene is TRBD1 (5 bases). V was cut by 4 bases and J by 3 bases, with 13 bases left in between. This CDR3 has 15 amino acids. Germline loops: CDR1 SGHTA, CDR2 FQGNSA.

The CDR3 spells CASSQDPFTDTQYF. For the CDR3, the DNA is TGCGCCAGCAGCCAAGATCCGTTCACAGATACGCAGTATTTT. The chain recombines TRBV4-3 with TRBJ2-3, with unresolved D. The CDR3 spans 14 residues. The germline V and J ends were trimmed by 0 bases and 2 bases, with 6 bases remaining between them. Germline V gene sequence: CDR1 LGHNA, CDR2 YSLEER.

Note on this clonotype: Germline and junction disagree at one end, which may indicate a read error. The J gene is TRBJ2-3, the V gene TRBV5-1; possibly TRBD1 or TRBD2 for D (7 bases each). The CDR3 extends over 14 amino acids. Germline values: CDR1 SGHRS, CDR2 YFSETQ. This chain's CDR3 is CASSPGEGADKQYF. In nucleotides, the CDR3 is TGCGCCAGCAGCCCGGGGGAGGGGGCAGATAAGCAGTATTTT.

The rearrangement links TRBV20-1 to TRBJ1-5; 7 bases are a match to TRBD1. The CDR3 is 14 amino acids. CDR1 and CDR2 from the germline V gene are DFQATT and SNEGSKA (reference sequence). V dropped 1 base and J dropped 5; count of bases not matched to a gene: 5. In DNA, the CDR3 is TGCAGTGCTAGAGTCCCAGGGGGTTATCAGCCCCAGCATTTT. Translating it yields CSARVPGGYQPQHF.

V usage is TRBV5-6 and J usage is TRBJ2-2; D possibly uses TRBD1 or TRBD2 (5 bases each). Germline V gene lookup returns CDR1 SGHDT and CDR2 YYEEEE. V was pared by 4 bases and J by 4 bases, with 11 bases between. This CDR3 spans 14 amino acids. CDR3 nucleotides: TGTGCCAGCAGCCCGGGACCGTCCACCGGGGAGCTGTTTTTT. Translated, it gives CASSPGPSTGELFF. The whole variable domain, remainder taken from reference TRBV5-6 and TRBJ2-2, is DAGVTQSPTHLIKTRGQQVTLRCSPKSGHDTVSWYQQALGQGPQFIFQYYEEEERQRGNFPDRFSGHQFPNYSSELNVNALLLGDSALYLCASSPGPSTGELFFGEGSRLTVL.

V is TRBV20-1 and J is TRBJ2-6; 7 bases fit TRBD1. The length of the CDR3 is 17 residues. Germline V CDR1 and CDR2: DFQATT, SNEGSKA (reference sequence). The trim removed 0 bases at V and 0 bases at J, leaving 5 bases unmatched. The CDR3 nucleotides are TGCAGTGCTAGAGACGCCAGGGGGTACTCTGGGGCCAACGTCCTGACTTTC. Its protein product is CSARDARGYSGANVLTF.

This clonotype has just a few counts. V is TRBV6-2 or TRBV6-3 and J is TRBJ2-7; 11 nucleotides align to TRBD2. CDR1 MNHEY and CDR2 SVGEGT come from the germline V gene. V was clipped by 0 bases and J by 3 bases; unmatched bases: 4. This CDR3 has 16 amino acids. CDR3 loop: CASSYSGGLAGYEQYF. As DNA, the CDR3 is TGTGCCAGCAGTTACTCGGGAGGACTAGCGGGCTACGAGCAGTACTTC.

The chain uses TRBV27 and TRBJ2-1; no clear D. The CDR3 is 14 residues long. CDR1 MNHEY and CDR2 SMNVEV come from the germline V gene (reference sequence). The V gene lost 7 bases and the J gene lost 4 bases, with 14 bases spanning the gap. The CDR3 DNA is TGTGCCAGCAAGGCCCCGCAGACGTACAATGAGCAGTTCTTC. Amino acid sequence: CASKAPQTYNEQFF.

The gene calls are TRBV6-2 or TRBV6-3 and TRBJ1-5; D is unclear. CDR1 MNHEY and CDR2 SVGEGT come from the germline V gene. The CDR3 loop spans 13 amino acids. The V gene lost 7 bases and the J gene lost 2 bases, with 9 bases spanning the gap. The CDR3 DNA reads TGTGCCAGCAACATCATGGGCAATCAGCCCCAGCATTTT. As protein: CASNIMGNQPQHF.

CDR3 loop: CASSLLGAGGATGELFF. The CDR3 DNA is TGCGCCAGCAGCTTGCTTGGTGCAGGGGGCGCGACCGGGGAGCTGTTTTTT. This chain connects TRBV5-1 to TRBJ2-2; 8 bases map to TRBD1. Per the germline V gene, CDR1 is SGHRS and CDR2 is YFSETQ. The CDR3 length is 17 residues. V was pared by 1 base and J by 5 bases, with 10 bases of the junction left unmatched. The full variable domain, completed using reference TRBV5-1 and TRBJ2-2, is KAGVTQTPRYLIKTRGQQVTLSCSPISGHRSVSWYQQTPGQGLQFLFEYFSETQRNKGNFPGRFSGRQFSNSRSEMNVSTLELGDSALYLCASSLLGAGGATGELFFGEGSRLTVL.

The V gene is TRBV7-3, the J gene TRBJ2-5; D is uncertain. V gave up 9 bases and J gave up 3 bases, with 14 bases separating them. This CDR3 region has 13 residues. Germline CDR1 is SGHTA and CDR2 is FQGTGA. The CDR3 spells CARARPPEETQYF. CDR3 in DNA: TGTGCCAGAGCGCGACCCCCCGAAGAGACCCAGTACTTC.